These 25 T cell receptor beta chains came from one sample sequenced in a study of radiotherapy plus CTLA-4 blockade in lung cancer. Generated by immunoSEQ multiplex PCR, the TCRdb table keeps only in-frame clones and is missing some. The sample includes 45,000 to 55,000 clones, 75% to 90% of them seen just once. Sequencing was performed on peripheral blood, taken from a patient treated with radiotherapy plus ipilimumab. The receptors shown here come from a human donor with non-small cell lung cancer that progressed on radiotherapy plus ipilimumab. Some clones in this sample may be carry-over from other donors' samples.

This clone has a single count. This sequence joins TRBV11-2 and TRBJ2-7; the match to TRBD2 covers 8 bases. The germline gives CDR1 SGHAT, CDR2 FQNNGV. The CDR3 covers 15 residues. With V trimmed by 4 bases and J by 2 bases, 7 bases remained unmatched. CDR3 region: CASSWGSGATYEQYF. The CDR3 coding sequence is TGTGCCAGCAGCTGGGGTAGCGGGGCGACCTACGAGCAGTACTTC.

CDR3 nucleotide sequence: TGTGCCAGCAGCAGTAAGCGGTCCACTGAAGCTTTCTTT. Its translation: CASSSKRSTEAFF. The genes are TRBV11-3 and TRBJ1-1, with D unclear. From germline, CDR1 is SGHNT and CDR2 YENEEA. V lost 5 bases to trimming and J lost 4 bases, with 11 bases between them. The CDR3 contains 13 residues.

The gene calls are TRBV19 and TRBJ2-1, with D possibly TRBD1 on 6 matching bases. With 7 bases removed from V and 4 bases from J, the gap between germline ends came to 14 bases. Germline V gene lookup returns CDR1 LNHDA and CDR2 SQIVND (reference sequence). The length of the CDR3 is 14 residues. The CDR3: CASKLDSFYNEQFF. Written as DNA, the CDR3 is TGTGCCAGTAAACTGGACAGCTTTTACAATGAGCAGTTCTTC.

The V and J genes are TRBV29-1 and TRBJ2-5, with D maybe TRBD2 (6 bases). This CDR3 contains 13 residues. Germline V CDR1 and CDR2: SQVTM, ANQGSEA. V was trimmed by 6 bases and J by 0 bases, leaving 11 bases between them. The CDR3 nucleotides read TGCAGCGTGCGGGAATTGTACCAAGAGACCCAGTACTTC. It translates to CSVRELYQETQYF.

The chain combines TRBV6-5 with TRBJ2-1; 8 bases are shared with TRBD2. The J segment lost 2 bases and the V segment lost 2 bases, leaving 2 bases of the junction unmatched. The CDR3 consists of 15 residues. Germline V gene data show CDR1 as MNHEY and CDR2 as SVGAGI. The CDR3 coding sequence is TGTGCCAGCAGTTACACGGGAGGGCCCTACAATGAGCAGTTCTTC. Encoded protein: CASSYTGGPYNEQFF.

The chain employs TRBV20-1 and TRBJ2-1; possible D gene TRBD2, 6 bases. The CDR3 loop spans 11 amino acids. The germline V gene encodes CDR1 DFQATT and CDR2 SNEGSKA (reference sequence). The V end lost 8 bases, the J end lost 3 bases, and 8 bases lay between the germline ends. In DNA, the CDR3 is TGCAGTTGGAGGGACTACAATGAGCAGTTCTTC. Its translation: CSWRDYNEQFF.

The chain is built from TRBV27 and TRBJ2-7, with 7 bases lining up with TRBD1. Germline values: CDR1 MNHEY, CDR2 SMNVEV (reference sequence). Trimming cost V 2 bases and J 3 bases; bases outside gene matches: 4. CDR3 length equals 14 residues. This CDR3 reads CASSLEQGNYEQYF. The CDR3 nucleotides read TGTGCCAGCAGTTTAGAACAGGGGAACTACGAGCAGTACTTC.

This chain connects TRBV2 to TRBJ2-3, with TRBD2 matching over 8 bases. The CDR3 runs to 15 residues. Germline V gene data show CDR1 as SNHLY and CDR2 as FYNNEI. The V and J ends lost 6 bases and 3 bases, in that order; junction bases with no gene match: 8. CDR3 loop: CASRQLAEVTDTQYF. The CDR3 nucleotides are TGTGCCAGCAGACAACTAGCGGAGGTGACAGATACGCAGTATTTT. Full variable domain (missing parts from reference TRBV2 and TRBJ2-3): EPEVTQTPSHQVTQMGQEVILRCVPISNHLYFYWYRQILGQKVEFLVSFYNNEISEKSEIFDDQFSVERPDGSNFTLKIRSTKLEDSAMYFCASRQLAEVTDTQYFGPGTRLTVL.

The rearrangement links TRBV7-8 to TRBJ2-7; 9 bases match TRBD1. This CDR3 is 15 amino acids long. Germline trimming cut 5 bases from V and 2 bases from J; bases unmatched to any gene: 7. Germline values: CDR1 SGHVS, CDR2 FQNEAQ. The CDR3 loop is CASSPRQGGTYEQYF. Written as DNA, the CDR3 is TGTGCCAGCAGCCCCAGACAGGGGGGGACCTACGAGCAGTACTTC.

This rearrangement joins TRBV30 to TRBJ1-5; TRBD1 agrees at 8 bases. V lost 0 bases to trimming and J lost 5 bases; unmatched junction nucleotides: 3. There are 14 residues in the CDR3. The germline CDR1 and CDR2 sequences are GTSNPN and SVGIG (reference sequence). The CDR3 is CAWSVTGGDQPQHF. CDR3 coding DNA: TGTGCCTGGAGTGTAACAGGGGGGGATCAGCCCCAGCATTTT.

The genes are TRBV5-1 and TRBJ2-3; D may be TRBD2 (5 bases). CDR1 is SGHRS and CDR2 is YFSETQ in the germline V gene. CDR3 length: 15 residues. V lost 1 base, J lost 1 base, and 10 bases lay in between. CDR3 coding DNA: TGCGCCAGCAGCTTGAGCGGCGCACGCACAGATACGCAGTATTTT. Translation gives CASSLSGARTDTQYF.

The gene calls are TRBV5-1 and TRBJ2-3; 11 bases line up with TRBD2. This CDR3 is 15 amino acids long. Germline V lookup: CDR1 SGHRS, CDR2 YFSETQ. J lost 6 bases, V lost 2 bases, and 5 bases had no gene match. CDR3 in DNA: TGCGCCAGCAGCTTAGCTCTAGCGGGGGGCGATACGCAGTATTTT. It encodes CASSLALAGGDTQYF.

The chain couples TRBV18 to TRBJ1-1; 12 nucleotides align to TRBD1. Germline loops: CDR1 KGHSH, CDR2 LQKENI. This CDR3 has 16 amino acids. The ends lost 5 bases at V and 5 bases at J; junction bases unmatched: 9. CDR3 amino acids: CASSIGTGGKVTEAFF. In DNA form, the CDR3 reads TGTGCCAGCTCAATTGGGACAGGGGGCAAGGTAACTGAAGCTTTCTTT.

The genes are TRBV5-1 and TRBJ2-1; the match to TRBD2 covers 9 bases. The trim removed 6 bases at V and 4 bases at J, leaving 2 bases unmatched. CDR1 and CDR2 (germline): SGHRS, YFSETQ. CDR3 length equals 13 residues. The DNA of the CDR3 is TGCGCCAGCACAGCGGGAGGATACAATGAGCAGTTCTTC. Its protein is CASTAGGYNEQFF.

This chain joins TRBV4-1 and TRBJ2-7; 13 bases are shared with TRBD2. Germline CDR1 is MGHRA and CDR2 is YSYEKL. Unmatched junction bases numbered 4, after V lost 1 base and J lost 4 bases. The CDR3 length is 16 residues. The CDR3 DNA sequence: TGCGCCAGCAGCCAAGGGACTAGCGGGAGAGTATACGAGCAGTACTTC. Translation: CASSQGTSGRVYEQYF.

The V and J genes are TRBV7-9 and TRBJ2-1; TRBD2 is a possible D gene (5 bases). This CDR3 has 13 residues. The germline V gene has CDR1 SEHNR and CDR2 FQNEAQ (reference sequence). V shed 5 bases and J shed 6 bases, with 11 bases lying between them. This CDR3 reads CASSPTSSNEQFF. DNA of the CDR3: TGTGCCAGCAGCCCCACTAGTAGCAATGAGCAGTTCTTC.

This clone appeared once. The rearrangement joins TRBV11-2 to TRBJ1-2; D unclear. Germline CDR1 SGHAT, CDR2 FQNNGV. With 1 base removed from V and 4 bases from J, the gap between germline ends came to 10 bases. The CDR3 has 14 amino acids. This CDR3 reads CASSLGAGSYGYTF. For the CDR3, the DNA is TGTGCCAGCAGCTTAGGGGCAGGCTCCTATGGCTACACCTTC.

The chain carries TRBV12-5 and TRBJ2-7; D may be TRBD1 (6 bases). V shed 2 bases and J shed 7 bases, with 12 bases lying between them. This CDR3 has 13 amino acids. Germline V lookup: CDR1 LGHNT, CDR2 FRNRAP. The CDR3 spells CASGLMTGGEQYF. The CDR3, as DNA: TGTGCTAGTGGTTTGATGACAGGCGGGGAGCAGTACTTC.

The rearrangement joins TRBV13 to TRBJ1-2; a weak D match, TRBD1 (5 bases). The CDR3 covers 14 residues. The V gene lost 5 bases and the J gene lost 8 bases, with 18 bases spanning the gap. CDR1 and CDR2 from the germline V gene are PRHDT and FYEKMQ (reference sequence). The chain's CDR3 is CASSPMFRDLGYTF. The CDR3 region has the DNA TGTGCCAGCAGCCCCATGTTCAGGGATTTGGGCTACACCTTC.

The chain carries TRBV2 and TRBJ2-3; 7 nucleotides match TRBD2. The CDR3 length is 15 residues. V trimming: 4 bases; J trimming: 2 bases; junction bases outside the gene matches: 6. Germline loops: CDR1 SNHLY, CDR2 FYNNEI. In DNA form, the CDR3 reads TGTGCCAGCAGTGGAGGGCGGGGGATCACAGATACGCAGTATTTT. Translated: CASSGGRGITDTQYF.

This clone was observed a few times. The chain is built from TRBV7-2 and TRBJ2-7; D may be TRBD2 (6 bases). Deletions cut 5 bases from V and 0 bases from J, with 11 bases between. Germline V gene data show CDR1 as SGHTA and CDR2 as FQGNSA. The CDR3 consists of 14 residues. The CDR3 spells CASSPGRTSYEQYF. In nucleotides, the CDR3 is TGTGCCAGCAGCCCCGGGAGAACCTCCTACGAGCAGTACTTC.

This clone has just a few counts. V gene TRBV28 combines with J gene TRBJ2-3; TRBD2 agrees at 7 bases. CDR3 length: 15 residues. Germline V gene sequence: CDR1 MDHEN, CDR2 SYDVKM. The trim removed 6 bases at V and 0 bases at J, leaving 6 bases unmatched. CDR3 bases: TGTGCCAGCAGAGGCAGCGGGGTGAGCACAGATACGCAGTATTTT. Protein product: CASRGSGVSTDTQYF.

J is TRBJ2-2 and V is TRBV10-3; possibly TRBD2 for D (6 bases). The CDR3 runs 15 residues. CDR1 and CDR2 (germline): ENHRY, SYGVKD. The germline V and J ends were trimmed by 4 bases and 5 bases, with 14 bases remaining between them. CDR3 sequence: CAISGAAGRTGELFF. As DNA, the CDR3 is TGTGCCATCAGTGGGGCCGCGGGACGTACCGGGGAGCTGTTTTTT.

The V and J genes are TRBV5-8 and TRBJ1-2; tentatively, D is TRBD1 (6 bases). Trimming took 1 base from V and 0 from J, leaving 7 bases between them. This CDR3 has 14 amino acids. The V gene's germline CDR1 is SGHTS and CDR2 YDEGEE. CDR3 DNA sequence: TGTGCCAGCAGCTTGCCAGGGGCTAACTATGGCTACACCTTC. Its translation: CASSLPGANYGYTF.

Concerning this clone itself: In the same sample, other DNA sequences code for this CDR3. V usage is TRBV6-1 and J usage is TRBJ1-1, with D maybe TRBD1 (6 bases). V lost 6 bases and J lost 4, with 18 bases in between. Germline V gene lookup returns CDR1 MNHNS and CDR2 SASEGT. The CDR3 is made up of 15 amino acids. CDR3: CASSRTAKLGTEAFF. The CDR3, as DNA: TGTGCCAGCAGCCGGACAGCCAAGCTAGGCACTGAAGCTTTCTTT.